Listed below are T cell receptor beta chains from one sample, sequenced in a study of cytomegalovirus exposure and HLA in healthy donors. Profiled with immunoSEQ multiplex PCR; TCRdb holds only in-frame clones, not every one. The data contain some 180,000 clones, about 80% of them singletons. The sample was PBMCs. These receptors were collected from a man aged 35 to 55 in good health and CMV-seronegative. Each CDR3 is given with its conserved first and last residue. A D gene is named only where the DNA matches it firmly. Clone size is not always given. Where it is, it says once, few, many or a class for expanded clones.

clone_size d_call j_call v_call cdr3_aa cdr3_nt
once . TRBJ1-3 TRBV5-4 CASSLSRARRGNTIYF TGTGCCAGCAGCTTGTCGAGGGCCCGGCGAGGAAACACCATATATTTT
. . TRBJ1-2 TRBV11-2 CASSLSQGYGYTF TGTGCCAGCAGCTTATCCCAGGGGTATGGCTACACCTTC
. TRBD1 TRBJ1-1 TRBV5-1 CASSPKPTGGRNTEAFF TGCGCCAGCAGCCCCAAGCCGACAGGGGGACGGAACACTGAAGCTTTCTTT
few . TRBJ2-2 TRBV11-1 CASSSGTTNTGELFF TGTGCCAGCAGCTCCGGGACAACTAACACCGGGGAGCTGTTTTTT
. TRBD2 TRBJ2-1 TRBV5-5 CASSSGTGRGEQFF TGTGCCAGCAGCTCCGGGACTGGGAGGGGTGAGCAGTTCTTC
few . TRBJ2-7 TRBV4-1 CASSQHLQDIYEQYF TGCGCCAGCAGCCAACATCTACAGGACATTTACGAGCAGTACTTC
. TRBD1 TRBJ1-1 TRBV7-6 CASSLLGRGRDTEAFF TGTGCCAGCAGCCTCCTAGGCAGGGGGCGAGACACTGAAGCTTTCTTT
. . TRBJ1-2 TRBV28 CAIGGVEGGTYGYTF TGTGCCATCGGGGGGGTCGAGGGGGGGACCTATGGCTACACCTTC
few TRBD1 TRBJ1-2 TRBV6-5 CASRGQGYYGYTF TGTGCCAGCAGAGGACAGGGATACTATGGCTACACCTTC
. TRBD2 TRBJ2-1 TRBV5-4 CASSLRFRAGDNEQFF TGTGCCAGCAGCTTACGTTTCAGAGCGGGGGACAATGAGCAGTTCTTC
. TRBD2 TRBJ2-3 TRBV5-6 CASSFSSSGGSFKDTQYF TGTGCCAGCAGCTTTAGTTCTAGCGGGGGGTCCTTTAAGGATACGCAGTATTTT
. . TRBJ2-7 TRBV14 CASSPSAGTYEQYF TGTGCCAGCAGCCCCTCCGCGGGGACCTACGAGCAGTACTTC
. . TRBJ1-2 TRBV6-5 CASSYFSANYGYTF TGTGCCAGCAGTTACTTTTCAGCTAACTATGGCTACACCTTC
few TRBD1 TRBJ1-5 TRBV28 CASSTGGREPQHF TGTGCCAGCAGTACAGGGGGACGGGAGCCCCAGCATTTT
. . TRBJ2-6 TRBV18 CASSPVGSGANVLTF TGTGCCAGCTCACCAGTCGGTTCTGGGGCCAACGTCCTGACTTTC
. . TRBJ2-3 TRBV6-1 CASRGAGVDTQYF TGTGCCAGCAGGGGCGCAGGCGTAGATACGCAGTATTTT
few TRBD1 TRBJ2-7 TRBV15 CATSRDLATGGSYEQYF TGTGCCACCAGCAGAGATCTGGCGACAGGGGGCTCCTACGAGCAGTACTTC
. . TRBJ2-2 TRBV19 CASRHWAVGNTGELFF TGTGCCAGTAGGCATTGGGCCGTGGGCAACACCGGGGAGCTGTTTTTT
. . TRBJ1-6 TRBV7-8 CASSLAQGGYSPLHF TGTGCCAGCAGCTTAGCACAGGGTGGCTATTCACCCCTCCACTTT
. . TRBJ1-2 TRBV7-2 CASSLALAANYGYTF TGTGCCAGCAGCTTAGCGCTGGCGGCTAACTATGGCTACACCTTC
once . TRBJ2-1 TRBV9 CASSFGGEQFF TGTGCCAGCAGCTTCGGGGGTGAGCAGTTCTTC
few TRBD1 TRBJ1-5 TRBV4-3 CASSQEDGDRPRRQPQHF TGCGCCAGCAGCCAAGAAGATGGGGACAGACCCCGCCGGCAGCCCCAGCATTTT
. . TRBJ1-1 TRBV21-1 CASSFNRPTPLNTEAFF TGTGCCAGCAGCTTTAACAGGCCGACCCCATTGAACACTGAAGCTTTCTTT
. TRBD1 TRBJ2-5 TRBV5-1 CASSLGDRERVETQYF TGCGCCAGCAGCTTGGGGGACAGGGAGCGGGTTGAGACCCAGTACTTC
. . TRBJ1-4 TRBV2 CASRGPNSYTGTGNEKLFF TGTGCCAGCAGGGGGCCCAATTCCTACACAGGGACGGGTAATGAAAAACTGTTTTTT
. . TRBJ2-7 TRBV9 CASSEGDGFIYEQYF TGTGCCAGCAGCGAGGGGGACGGTTTTATATACGAGCAGTACTTC
. . TRBJ1-4 TRBV5-6 CASSLYTVGGGSREKLFF TGTGCCAGCAGCTTGTATACGGTTGGGGGGGGAAGTCGAGAAAAACTGTTTTTT
. . TRBJ1-2 TRBV7-2 CASSLGGQTPYGYTF TGTGCCAGCAGCTTAGGCGGACAGACCCCTTATGGCTACACCTTC
. TRBD1 TRBJ1-5 TRBV10-3 CAISDPRQGGNQPQHF TGTGCCATCAGTGACCCCCGACAGGGAGGCAATCAGCCCCAGCATTTT